These T cell receptor beta chains were read from a single sample in a study of blood T cell repertoires in COVID-19. The data were produced by immunoSEQ multiplex PCR, yet TCRdb's version contains in-frame clones alone and is incomplete. The data show roughly 230,000 clones, approximately 84% seen once. Specimen: PBMCs or T cells enriched from blood (not recorded which). The receptor set was obtained from a woman aged 45-65 years who had been exposed to COVID-19. CDR3s include the opening cysteine and the closing phenylalanine or tryptophan. The order of the fields is CDR3 DNA, CDR3 protein, V gene, J gene, D gene, clone size. A D gene is named only where the DNA matches it firmly. Clone size is shown for a subset of rows, as once, few, many or a class of expanded clone.

cdr3_nt: TGTGCCAGCAGCCCGACAGGGGTTGAGGGCTACACCTTC
cdr3_aa: CASSPTGVEGYTF
v_call: TRBV12-3/TRBV12-4
j_call: TRBJ1-2
d_call: TRBD1
clone_size: NA

cdr3_nt: TGTGCCAGCAGTGAATTCGGAGCTTACACTGAAGCTTTCTTT
cdr3_aa: CASSEFGAYTEAFF
v_call: TRBV25-1
j_call: TRBJ1-1
d_call: NA
clone_size: few

cdr3_nt: TGTGCCAGCAGCCTCGACGGGAGTACTGAAGCTTTCTTT
cdr3_aa: CASSLDGSTEAFF
v_call: TRBV6-4
j_call: TRBJ1-1
d_call: NA
clone_size: NA

cdr3_nt: TGCGCCAGCAGCCGGGGACAGTTGGAGGGAAAACTGTTTTTT
cdr3_aa: CASSRGQLEGKLFF
v_call: TRBV5-1
j_call: TRBJ1-4
d_call: TRBD1
clone_size: NA

cdr3_nt: TGTGCCAGAAATATAATCCGGGACAGGGTCTCGGGTTGCACTGAAGCTTTCTTT
cdr3_aa: CARNIIRDRVSGCTEAFF
v_call: TRBV5-3
j_call: TRBJ1-1
d_call: TRBD1
clone_size: once

cdr3_nt: TGCGCCAGCAGTCGCCTGACAGATAACACTGAAGCTTTCTTT
cdr3_aa: CASSRLTDNTEAFF
v_call: TRBV10-2
j_call: TRBJ1-1
d_call: NA
clone_size: NA

cdr3_nt: TGTGCCAGCAGTTGGGGCGACAGGTACGAAAAACTGTTTTTT
cdr3_aa: CASSWGDRYEKLFF
v_call: TRBV28
j_call: TRBJ1-4
d_call: NA
clone_size: NA

cdr3_nt: TGTGCCAGCAGCTTGCAAGGACAGGGGATTAATCAGCCCCAGCATTTT
cdr3_aa: CASSLQGQGINQPQHF
v_call: TRBV5-6
j_call: TRBJ1-5
d_call: TRBD1
clone_size: NA

cdr3_nt: TGTGCCAGCAGCTTAGGGACAGGGAACAATGAGCAGTTCTTC
cdr3_aa: CASSLGTGNNEQFF
v_call: TRBV5-8
j_call: TRBJ2-1
d_call: TRBD1
clone_size: few

cdr3_nt: TGTGCCAGCAGCAACAGGGGAAAGGGGAACTATGGCTACACCTTC
cdr3_aa: CASSNRGKGNYGYTF
v_call: TRBV13
j_call: TRBJ1-2
d_call: TRBD1
clone_size: NA

cdr3_nt: TGTGCCAGCAGTATGAGGGACAGGGCGAACTATGGCTACACCTTC
cdr3_aa: CASSMRDRANYGYTF
v_call: TRBV6-2/TRBV6-3
j_call: TRBJ1-2
d_call: TRBD1
clone_size: NA

cdr3_nt: TGCGCCAGCAGCCAAGTTTTTAGAACTGAAGCTTTCTTT
cdr3_aa: CASSQVFRTEAFF
v_call: TRBV4-1
j_call: TRBJ1-1
d_call: NA
clone_size: NA

cdr3_nt: TGTGCCAGTAGTCCTCGGACTGCGCCTAACTATGGCTACACCTTC
cdr3_aa: CASSPRTAPNYGYTF
v_call: TRBV19
j_call: TRBJ1-2
d_call: NA
clone_size: NA

cdr3_nt: TGTGCCAGCAGTGAAACTAGCACCGGGGAGCTGTTTTTT
cdr3_aa: CASSETSTGELFF
v_call: TRBV2
j_call: TRBJ2-2
d_call: NA
clone_size: NA

cdr3_nt: TGTGCCATCACCGGGACTAGCGGGGGAGAGACCCAGTACTTC
cdr3_aa: CAITGTSGGETQYF
v_call: TRBV10-3
j_call: TRBJ2-5
d_call: TRBD2
clone_size: NA

cdr3_nt: TGTGCCAGTAGTATAGCTGGGGCGGCGGCAGGAACTAATTCACCCCTCCACTTT
cdr3_aa: CASSIAGAAAGTNSPLHF
v_call: TRBV19
j_call: TRBJ1-6
d_call: NA
clone_size: NA

cdr3_nt: TGCGCCAGCAGCTTGGAAGGTAGCCCTAACTATGGCTACACCTTC
cdr3_aa: CASSLEGSPNYGYTF
v_call: TRBV5-1
j_call: TRBJ1-2
d_call: NA
clone_size: NA

cdr3_nt: TGTGCCAGCGCCCGAGAGGGGGCCCCTAACTATGGCTACACCTTC
cdr3_aa: CASAREGAPNYGYTF
v_call: TRBV7-9
j_call: TRBJ1-2
d_call: TRBD1
clone_size: NA

cdr3_nt: TGTGCCAGCAGCTCGGCGGGGCAGGGGGCAAACACCATATATTTT
cdr3_aa: CASSSAGQGANTIYF
v_call: TRBV5-6
j_call: TRBJ1-3
d_call: TRBD1
clone_size: NA

cdr3_nt: TGTGCCAGCAGTCTTCGGGGGTACACCGGGGAGCTGTTTTTT
cdr3_aa: CASSLRGYTGELFF
v_call: TRBV25-1
j_call: TRBJ2-2
d_call: NA
clone_size: many

cdr3_nt: TGTGCCAGCAGCCCCTCTCGGTTTACAGCCTCCTACGAGCAGTACTTC
cdr3_aa: CASSPSRFTASYEQYF
v_call: TRBV7-6
j_call: TRBJ2-7
d_call: NA
clone_size: NA

cdr3_nt: TGTGCCAGTAGTACTAGCGGGGGGCCCACAGATACGCAGTATTTT
cdr3_aa: CASSTSGGPTDTQYF
v_call: TRBV19
j_call: TRBJ2-3
d_call: TRBD2
clone_size: NA